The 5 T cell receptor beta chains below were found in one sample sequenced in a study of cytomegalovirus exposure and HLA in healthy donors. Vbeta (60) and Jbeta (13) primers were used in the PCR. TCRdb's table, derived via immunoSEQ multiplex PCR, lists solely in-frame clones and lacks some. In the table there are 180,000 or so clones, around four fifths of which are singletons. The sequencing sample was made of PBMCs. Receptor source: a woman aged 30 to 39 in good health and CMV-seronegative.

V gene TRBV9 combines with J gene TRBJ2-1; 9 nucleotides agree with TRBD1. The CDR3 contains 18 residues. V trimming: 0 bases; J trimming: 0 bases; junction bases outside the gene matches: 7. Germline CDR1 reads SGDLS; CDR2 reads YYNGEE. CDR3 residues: CASSVGQGVLSSYNEQFF. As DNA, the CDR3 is TGTGCCAGCAGCGTAGGACAGGGGGTCCTGAGCTCCTACAATGAGCAGTTCTTC.

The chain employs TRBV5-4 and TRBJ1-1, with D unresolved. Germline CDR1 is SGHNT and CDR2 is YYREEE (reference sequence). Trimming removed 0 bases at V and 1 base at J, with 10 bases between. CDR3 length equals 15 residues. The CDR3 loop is CASSLAWRSNTEAFF. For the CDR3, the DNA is TGTGCCAGCAGCTTGGCCTGGAGATCGAACACTGAAGCTTTCTTT. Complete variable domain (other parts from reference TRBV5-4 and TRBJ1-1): ETGVTQSPTHLIKTRGQQVTLRCSSQSGHNTVSWYQQALGQGPQFIFQYYREEENGRGNFPPRFSGLQFPNYSSELNVNALELDDSALYLCASSLAWRSNTEAFFGQGTRLTVV.

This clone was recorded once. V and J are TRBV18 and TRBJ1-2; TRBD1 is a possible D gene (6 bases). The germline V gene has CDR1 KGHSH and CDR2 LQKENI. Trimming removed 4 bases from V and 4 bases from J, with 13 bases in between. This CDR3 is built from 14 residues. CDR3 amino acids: CASSRQGQTYGYTF. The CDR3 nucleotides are TGTGCCAGCTCACGACAAGGACAGACCTATGGCTACACCTTC.

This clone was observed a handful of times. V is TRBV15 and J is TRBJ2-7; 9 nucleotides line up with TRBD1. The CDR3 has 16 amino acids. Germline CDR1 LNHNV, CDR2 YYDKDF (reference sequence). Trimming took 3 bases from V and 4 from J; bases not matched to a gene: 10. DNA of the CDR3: TGTGCCACCAGCAGTGGACAGGGGTTGGATAGGTACGAGCAGTACTTC. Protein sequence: CATSSGQGLDRYEQYF.

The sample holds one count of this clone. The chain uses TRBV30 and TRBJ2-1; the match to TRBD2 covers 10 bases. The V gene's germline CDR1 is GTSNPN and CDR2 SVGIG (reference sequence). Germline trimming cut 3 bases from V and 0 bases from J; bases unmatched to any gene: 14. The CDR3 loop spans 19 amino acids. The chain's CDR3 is CAWSPTSGPAPSSYNEQFF. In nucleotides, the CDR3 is TGTGCCTGGAGCCCGACTAGCGGGCCTGCGCCGAGCTCCTACAATGAGCAGTTCTTC.